This record covers a single T cell receptor beta chain. The data stem from a study of T-cell reconstitution after alpha-beta-depleted transplantation in children. This CDR3 is built from 13 residues. Trimming left V 3 bases short and J 7 bases short, with 10 bases between. Unique molecular identifiers tagged the TCRbeta library. TCRdb passed the PCR reads through MiXCR, listing each CDR3 protein once. The sample includes roughly 500,000 distinct CDR3 sequences, 32% of them seen just once. This TCR was recovered from a human donor who donated a stem cell graft to a child with aplastic anemia. The starting material was PBMCs from the stem cell graft donor, obtained from the stem cell graft. The chain recombines TRBV12-3 or TRBV12-4 with TRBJ2-1; D uncertain. This CDR3 is CASSLSPLNEQFF. For the CDR3, the DNA is TGTGCCAGCAGTTTGAGCCCCCTTAATGAGCAGTTCTTC.